The T cell receptor (beta chain) under discussion was sequenced for a study of a mutant IDH1 vaccine in newly diagnosed glioma (dated by TCRdb to the early 2020s). In the study overall: Vaccination started 4-6 weeks after radiotherapy alone, or was given together with temozolomide cycles in the groups whose treatment included chemotherapy. Of the 25 to 40 patients who were treated, about 62% were male and 37.5% were female, and the mean age was roughly 40 years. Prior to enrollment, standard therapy consisting of radiotherapy alone, temozolomide alone, or radiochemotherapy with temozolomide had been administered to patients, with the combination being received by most patients. The week-35 safety follow-up took place at visit V12, and the week-47 end of study took place at visit V13. Peripheral blood samples were drawn at six visits, namely V03 (baseline), V05, V07, V10, V12 and V13. Longitudinal TCRB deep sequencing was done for 25 to 30 treated patients, wherever samples were available for exploratory analyses. Here is what the overall study found, with its caveats: No apparent relationship was observed between pseudoprogression and alterations in the top peripheral T cell clonotypes detected by TCRB sequencing. Availability determined which PBMC samples were chosen for TCRB deep sequencing. Immune responses induced by the vaccine were seen in more than 85% of patients across multiple MHC alleles. According to the authors, sample limitations meant that analyses of patient blood samples could not be reproduced.

This clone was picked up a small number of times. Its antigen is currently not known. Base qualities are not at hand, and no much larger clone is one base apart. What the time point label conveys for this sample: week 47, end of study. Every vaccine dose consisted of 300 ug of a 20-mer mutant IDH1 peptide in Montanide, administered subcutaneously together with topical imiquimod. Across visits V03 through V10, patients got a total of eight vaccinations, given in weeks 1, 3, 5, 7, 11, 15, 19 and 23. All donors had newly diagnosed IDH1-mutant astrocytomas of WHO grade 3 or 4 that showed loss of nuclear ATRX. The samples were drawn from NOA16, a multicentre, single-arm, open-label phase I trial in Germany that tested a mutant IDH1 peptide vaccine in humans for the first time. Genomic DNA for TCRB sequencing was isolated from EDTA blood with the DNeasy Blood and Tissue Kit. Libraries were prepared through the immunoSEQ multiplex PCR assay. Rearranged TCR beta chain sequences were amplified with the hsTCRB Kit following the manufacturer's protocol. An Illumina MiSeq was used to sequence the TCRB libraries. For the original study's pipeline: The proprietary platform of the kit vendor was used for demultiplexing, trimming and gene mapping. Sourced from immuneACCESS, this table was stored by TCRdb with only in-frame sequences that have V and J called. A share of the clones is absent; for the studies checked, an unresolved V gene accounts for under half, and the remainder has no known explanation. The V and J calls and clone size were taken over from that table, and D and trimming were inferred from the DNA. The sample has about 52,000 clones on record, over 60% of them singletons. The top ten constitute roughly 5% of the sample.

Germline trimming: 3 bases from V, 8 bases from J; junction bases outside gene matches: 9. The CDR3 starts with the cysteine, ends with the phenylalanine, and has 15 residues. The CDR3 DNA has 45 bases and is translated from base 1. Based on the germline V gene, the CDR1 and CDR2 sequences are MNHNS and SASEGT. The chain couples TRBV6-1 to TRBJ2-1, with 8 central nucleotides matching TRBD2. The sample consisted of PBMCs, taken from a glioma patient whose treatment included an IDH1 peptide vaccine. This sequence was found in a woman aged 40-49 years with glioma. Some clones in this sample may be carry-over from other donors' samples. The CDR3 has the sequence CASSDSGTRIHEQFF. The DNA reads TGTGCCAGCAGTGACTCCGGGACTAGGATCCATGAGCAGTTCTTC.